This T cell receptor (beta chain) came from a study of early T cells in non-severe SARS-CoV-2 infection. For the study at large: RNA in bulk from unsorted whole blood was sequenced, and chains were unpaired. Study-wide points: CD4 and private specificities were missed by VDJdb matching, which favored anti-spike CD8 responses.

The library protocol tagged individual cDNA molecules with unique molecular identifiers. MiXCR, run by TCRdb on the 5' RACE reads, gives a single entry per CDR3 protein. There are 25,000 to 35,000 distinct CDR3 sequences in the sample; about 3.8% occur only once, and 7% to 10% lies in the top ten. Many counts were recorded for this clonotype. Its antigen is unidentified. V was cut by 3 bases and J by 9 bases, with 18 bases left in between. CDR1 and CDR2 from the germline V gene are SGHNT and YENEEA. The CDR3 totals 15 residues. The V and J genes are TRBV11-3 and TRBJ2-1; D not certain. Sequenced: whole blood. The clonotype comes from an adult who was a healthcare worker with PCR-confirmed SARS-CoV-2 infection or an uninfected control (not recorded which). The CDR3 region is CASSLGLEITSEQFF. The CDR3 nucleotides are TGTGCCAGCAGCTTGGGTCTAGAAATCACAAGTGAGCAGTTCTTC.